This TCR beta chain derives from a study of blood T cell repertoires in COVID-19. As for the study in general: Material from acute and convalescent COVID-19 was sourced from the United States, Italy and Spain. T cells, B-cell-depleted T cells, or PBMCs supplied cDNA or gDNA.

The authors' processing: Researchers report that nucleated cell counts were estimated from reference gene primer amplification. The method was immunoSEQ multiplex PCR; TCRdb's version includes in-frame clones alone and lacks a portion of them. That table supplies the V and J calls and clone size; D and trimming were determined from the DNA. The profile shows around 400,000 clones, approximately 87% of them singletons. Germline V gene sequence: CDR1 SSHAT, CDR2 FNYEAQ (reference sequence). The V end was cut by 7 bases, the J end by 3 bases, with 12 bases between. CDR3 size: 13 residues. Seattle patients were enrolled during active infection and followed longitudinally.

What was sequenced was peripheral blood. This clonotype was obtained from an older woman with COVID-19, enrolled during active disease. This chain uses TRBV7-7 with TRBJ1-1; D is uncertain. CDR3 nucleotides: TGTGCCAGCACCGGAGGGAAGGACACTGAAGCTTTCTTT. This sequence encodes CASTGGKDTEAFF.